The clone carrying this T cell receptor beta chain was picked up one time. This specimen belongs to a study of blood T cell repertoires in COVID-19. Study-wide background: Specimens from acute and convalescent COVID-19 originated in the United States, Italy and Spain.

The ends were cut back, 4 bases at V and 2 bases at J, with 15 bases in the middle. From germline, CDR1 is SGDLS and CDR2 YYNGEE. This CDR3 is built from 16 residues. Per the original methods: Quantification of nucleated cells was approximated via reference gene primer amplification. Here immunoSEQ multiplex PCR was the method, and the copy in TCRdb shows in-frame clones only, minus some. The V and J calls and clone size come from that table; D and trimming were worked out from the DNA. The table has hundreds of thousands of clones, more than 75% seen once. V gene TRBV9 combines with J gene TRBJ2-2; D remains unclear. This clonotype originated in a woman between 18 and 30 years old who had recovered from COVID-19. The sequenced sample consisted of peripheral blood. The chain's CDR3 is CASSPSRRLNTGELFF. CDR3 in DNA: TGTGCCAGCAGCCCGAGCCGCAGGCTTAACACCGGGGAGCTGTTTTTT.